The 27 T cell receptor beta chains given below trace back to one sample, sequenced in a study of T cell responses to AZD1222 COVID-19 vaccine listed by TCRdb under 2021. Library creation used the immunoSEQ multiplex PCR assay. Sourced from immuneACCESS, this table was stored by TCRdb with only in-frame sequences that have V and J called. A share of the clones is absent; for the studies checked, an unresolved V gene accounts for under half, and the remainder has no known explanation. The sample table shows about 140,000 clones, and over 90% are seen once. The ten largest clones take up 5% to 6.5% of the sample. In light of the paper, this sample's time point label describes: baseline before first vaccination. This material consisted of peripheral blood, taken on day 0 of AZD1222 vaccination. These receptors were taken from an adult in good health.

This chain uses TRBV9 with TRBJ1-2; D remains ambiguous. CDR3 length equals 14 residues. V gave up 0 bases and J gave up 8 bases, with 14 bases separating them. Per the germline V gene, CDR1 is SGDLS and CDR2 is YYNGEE. In DNA, the CDR3 is TGTGCCAGCAGCGTAGAGGCAGACCTTATGGGCTACACCTTC. Protein product: CASSVEADLMGYTF.

On this clone: One end of the junction is discordant with germline, which a read error may explain. The rearrangement uses TRBV7-2 and TRBJ2-1, with 8 bases that match TRBD2. The CDR3 runs to 15 residues. Per the germline V gene, CDR1 is SGHTA and CDR2 is FQGNSA. In DNA form, the CDR3 reads TGTGCCAGCAGCCTAGCGGGCCTCTCCTACAATGAGCAGTTCTTC. It encodes CASSLAGLSYNEQFF.

CDR3 amino acids: CASSQLAAGSGMADTQYF. The CDR3 coding sequence is TGCGCCAGCAGCCAACTTGCCGCCGGTAGCGGGATGGCAGATACGCAGTATTTT. The chain links TRBV4-1 to TRBJ2-3; 8 bases align to TRBD2. This CDR3 is built from 18 residues. Looked up from germline, CDR1 is MGHRA and CDR2 is YSYEKL. V dropped 2 bases and J dropped 4; count of bases not matched to a gene: 14.

V is TRBV4-2 and J is TRBJ1-4, with D unresolved. With 0 bases removed from V and 5 bases from J, the gap between germline ends came to 10 bases. The CDR3 spans 15 residues. The germline gives CDR1 LGHNA, CDR2 YNFKEQ. CDR3 loop: CASSQDRTGNEKLFF. The CDR3 DNA is TGTGCCAGCAGCCAAGACCGGACGGGAAATGAAAAACTGTTTTTT.

This chain joins TRBV5-5 and TRBJ1-3; D uncertain. This CDR3 is 16 amino acids long. CDR1 is SGHKS and CDR2 is YYEKEE in the germline V gene (reference sequence). The V end lost 0 bases, the J end lost 3 bases, and 13 bases lay between the germline ends. Written as DNA, the CDR3 is TGTGCCAGCAGCTTGGGAATTGTGGGCAGTGGAAACACCATATATTTT. Its protein is CASSLGIVGSGNTIYF. Based on the CDR3 plus reference TRBV5-5 and TRBJ1-3, the full variable domain is DAGVTQSPTHLIKTRGQQVTLRCSPISGHKSVSWYQQVLGQGPQFIFQYYEKEERGRGNFPDRFSARQFPNYSSELNVNALLLGDSALYLCASSLGIVGSGNTIYFGEGSWLTVV.

The V call is TRBV11-2, the J call TRBJ2-7, with D uncertain. With 0 bases removed from V and 3 bases from J, the gap between germline ends came to 6 bases. CDR3 length: 13 amino acids. CDR1 is SGHAT, CDR2 FQNNGV, per germline. The CDR3 here is CASSLEGSYEQYF. In DNA form, the CDR3 reads TGTGCCAGCAGCTTAGAGGGCAGCTACGAGCAGTACTTC.

This chain links TRBV2 with TRBJ2-1; 13 bases map to TRBD2. There are 17 residues in the CDR3. The germline gives CDR1 SNHLY, CDR2 FYNNEI. V lost 4 bases, J lost 8 bases, and 11 bases stayed unmatched. CDR3 DNA sequence: TGTGCCAGCAGTGCCCTAGGACTAGCGGGAGTAGGAGATGAGCAGTTCTTC. Encoded protein: CASSALGLAGVGDEQFF.

The rearrangement links TRBV7-8 to TRBJ1-2; D unclear. Trimming cost V 5 bases and J 4 bases, with 17 bases left between them. CDR1 is SGHVS, CDR2 FQNEAQ, per germline. CDR3 length equals 15 residues. The CDR3 nucleotides read TGTGCCAGCAGCCCACTGAGTACCCAGATCTATGGCTACACCTTC. Encoded protein: CASSPLSTQIYGYTF.

CDR3: CASSMTGDSEQYF. CDR3 DNA sequence: TGTGCCAGTAGTATGACAGGGGATAGCGAGCAGTACTTC. The genes are TRBV19 and TRBJ2-7; 8 bases are a match to TRBD1. The V segment lost 3 bases and the J segment 6 bases; nucleotides outside the gene matches: 4. From germline, CDR1 is LNHDA and CDR2 SQIVND (reference sequence). The CDR3 extends over 13 amino acids.

CDR3 nucleotides: TGTGCCAGTAGTATTAAGGATCAGCCCCAGCATTTT. Translating it yields CASSIKDQPQHF. J is TRBJ1-5 and V is TRBV19; D is unclear. The germline V and J ends were trimmed by 3 bases and 5 bases, with 5 bases remaining between them. The CDR3 has 12 amino acids. Germline lookup yields CDR1 LNHDA and CDR2 SQIVND (reference sequence).

The chain has TRBV6-1 and TRBJ2-1, with D perhaps matching TRBD2 (6 bases). The germline gives CDR1 MNHNS, CDR2 SASEGT. The CDR3 runs to 16 residues. V lost 1 base to trimming and J lost 0 bases, with 10 bases between them. CDR3 protein: CASSEEKRVSYNEQFF. The DNA for the CDR3 is TGTGCCAGCAGTGAAGAAAAGCGGGTCTCCTACAATGAGCAGTTCTTC.

This chain links TRBV28 with TRBJ2-3; 8 bases map to TRBD1. The CDR3 runs 18 residues. The junction had 13 bases not matched to a gene; V was cut back by 5 bases and J by 0 bases. The germline V gene has CDR1 MDHEN and CDR2 SYDVKM. CDR3 bases: TGTGCCAGCAGTCCAACCACCATCCGGACAGGGAGCACAGATACGCAGTATTTT. Amino acid sequence: CASSPTTIRTGSTDTQYF.

The J gene is TRBJ1-2, the V gene TRBV28, with TRBD1 as a possible D gene (5 bases). V lost 9 bases to trimming and J lost 0 bases, with 14 bases between them. Germline CDR1 and CDR2: MDHEN and SYDVKM. CDR3 length equals 14 residues. CDR3 protein: CASKTGTANYGYTF. Written as DNA, the CDR3 is TGTGCCAGTAAAACCGGGACGGCTAACTATGGCTACACCTTC.

The chain joins TRBV7-9 to TRBJ2-3; possibly TRBD1 or TRBD2 for D (6 bases each). Germline-derived CDR1 and CDR2 are SEHNR and FQNEAQ (reference sequence). The CDR3 covers 16 residues. V was cut by 3 bases and J by 2 bases, with 15 bases left in between. The CDR3 loop reads CASSFSGASNTDTQYF. CDR3 nucleotide sequence: TGTGCCAGCAGCTTTTCGGGGGCATCTAACACAGATACGCAGTATTTT. Supplemented by reference TRBV7-9 and TRBJ2-3, the full variable domain reads DTGVSQNPRHKITKRGQNVTFRCDPISEHNRLYWYRQTLGQGPEFLTYFQNEAQLEKSRLLSDRFSAERPKGSFSTLEIQRTEQGDSAMYLCASSFSGASNTDTQYFGPGTRLTVL.

This chain joins TRBV10-2 and TRBJ2-7; D call uncertain. The CDR3 spans 14 residues. Per the germline V gene, CDR1 is WSHSY and CDR2 is SAAADI. Trimming cost V 2 bases and J 0 bases, with 8 bases left between them. The chain's CDR3 is CASSEIDGSYEQYF. The CDR3 bases are TGCGCCAGCAGTGAGATCGACGGCTCCTACGAGCAGTACTTC.

This clone turned up a few times. The rearrangement uses TRBV3-1 (or the pseudogene TRBV3-2) and TRBJ2-5; D call uncertain. Germline CDR1 and CDR2: LGHDT and YNNKEL (reference sequence). This CDR3 contains 13 residues. V was trimmed by 0 bases and J by 5 bases, leaving 7 bases between them. DNA for the CDR3: TGTGCCAGCAGCCAAGAGAGGACGGAGACCCAGTACTTC. It specifies CASSQERTETQYF.

The rearrangement uses TRBV12-3 or TRBV12-4 and TRBJ1-4; D unclear. CDR3 length: 13 residues. Trimming stripped 6 bases from V and 14 bases from J, with 19 bases between. Here the CDR3 reads CASSHTSERSLFF. DNA of the CDR3: TGTGCCAGCAGCCACACATCGGAAAGATCCCTGTTTTTT.

This chain joins TRBV11-3 and TRBJ2-5; D is ambiguous. Trimming stripped 2 bases from V and 1 base from J, with 11 bases between. This CDR3 has 15 amino acids. Germline assignment: CDR1 SGHNT and CDR2 YENEEA. CDR3 bases: TGTGCCAGCAGCTTATCTTTGTCCCCCCAAGAGACCCAGTACTTC. This codes for CASSLSLSPQETQYF.

CDR3 protein: CASSWGLARGNEQFF. The CDR3 DNA follows: TGTGCCAGCAGTTGGGGACTAGCGAGAGGGAATGAGCAGTTCTTC. This chain uses TRBV6-5 with TRBJ2-1, with 10 bases matching TRBD2. Germline-derived CDR1 and CDR2 are MNHEY and SVGAGI. The CDR3 is made up of 15 amino acids. Trimming at V came to 4 bases and at J to 7 bases, leaving 7 bases not matched to a gene.

This chain links TRBV28 with TRBJ1-5, with TRBD1 identical over 7 bases. The CDR3 sequence is 12 residues long. V lost 10 bases and J lost 4; bases outside the gene matches: 4. CDR1 is MDHEN and CDR2 is SYDVKM in the germline V gene. DNA of the CDR3: TGTGCCACCCGGGACAGAAATCAGCCCCAGCATTTT. It is translated as CATRDRNQPQHF.

The rearrangement joins TRBV11-2 to TRBJ1-3; unclear D gene. The CDR3 runs 15 residues. V was cut by 0 bases and J by 2 bases, with 8 bases left in between. The germline CDR1 and CDR2 sequences are SGHAT and FQNNGV. The CDR3 sequence: CASSLDPRAGNTIYF. The CDR3 DNA reads as TGTGCCAGCAGCTTAGATCCGAGGGCTGGAAACACCATATATTTT.

This chain connects TRBV6-2 or TRBV6-3 to TRBJ1-2; no definite D call. Germline V CDR1 and CDR2: MNHEY, SVGEGT. V lost 10 bases and J 3 bases, leaving 15 bases between the germline ends. The CDR3 is 13 amino acids. The CDR3 spells CATSRRNDYGYTF. CDR3 sequence (DNA): TGTGCCACCAGCAGGAGGAACGACTATGGCTACACCTTC.

This chain joins TRBV19 and TRBJ1-2; maybe TRBD1 (5 bases). Per the germline V gene, CDR1 is LNHDA and CDR2 is SQIVND (reference sequence). The CDR3 spans 15 residues. V lost 11 bases, J lost 0 bases, and 19 bases lay in between. The CDR3 loop reads CAASRGQMTNYGYTF. CDR3 bases: TGTGCCGCTTCAAGAGGACAAATGACTAACTATGGCTACACCTTC. Full variable domain (remainder filled in from reference TRBV19 and TRBJ1-2): DGGITQSPKYLFRKEGQNVTLSCEQNLNHDAMYWYRQDPGQGLRLIYYSQIVNDFQKGDIAEGYSVSREKKESFPLTVTSAQKNPTAFYLCAASRGQMTNYGYTFGSGTRLTVV.

This chain connects TRBV6-5 to TRBJ2-5, with 7 positions matching TRBD2. This CDR3 contains 16 residues. V was clipped by 0 bases and J by 1 base; unmatched bases: 5. The germline V gene has CDR1 MNHEY and CDR2 SVGAGI. In DNA form, the CDR3 reads TGTGCCAGCAGTTACTCGGGGGGGATCTCCCAAGAGACCCAGTACTTC. Its translation: CASSYSGGISQETQYF.

V is TRBV5-1 and J is TRBJ1-2; 7 nucleotides match TRBD1. Germline assignment: CDR1 SGHRS and CDR2 YFSETQ. This CDR3 comprises 15 residues. Unmatched junction bases numbered 9, after V lost 0 bases and J lost 7 bases. CDR3 amino acids: CASSLVGGGSSGYTF. For the CDR3, the DNA is TGCGCCAGCAGCTTGGTGGGAGGGGGCTCGAGTGGCTACACCTTC.

The chain uses TRBV5-6 and TRBJ2-1; 11 bases map to TRBD2. The CDR3 sequence is 15 residues long. Losses at the gene ends were 4 bases for V and 5 bases for J; bases not matched to a gene: 5. Germline CDR1 and CDR2: SGHDT and YYEEEE. DNA of the CDR3: TGTGCCAGCAGCCTTAGCGGGAGGGCCCACAATGAGCAGTTCTTC. This sequence encodes CASSLSGRAHNEQFF.

This clone was seen a single time. This rearrangement joins TRBV4-1 to TRBJ2-1; the D gene is possibly TRBD1 (6 bases). The germline CDR1 and CDR2 sequences are MGHRA and YSYEKL. CDR3 length equals 14 residues. V lost 1 base and J lost 13, with 17 bases in between. This chain's CDR3 is CASSQGPTGTDQFF. CDR3 nucleotides: TGCGCCAGCAGCCAAGGACCGACAGGCACGGATCAGTTCTTC.